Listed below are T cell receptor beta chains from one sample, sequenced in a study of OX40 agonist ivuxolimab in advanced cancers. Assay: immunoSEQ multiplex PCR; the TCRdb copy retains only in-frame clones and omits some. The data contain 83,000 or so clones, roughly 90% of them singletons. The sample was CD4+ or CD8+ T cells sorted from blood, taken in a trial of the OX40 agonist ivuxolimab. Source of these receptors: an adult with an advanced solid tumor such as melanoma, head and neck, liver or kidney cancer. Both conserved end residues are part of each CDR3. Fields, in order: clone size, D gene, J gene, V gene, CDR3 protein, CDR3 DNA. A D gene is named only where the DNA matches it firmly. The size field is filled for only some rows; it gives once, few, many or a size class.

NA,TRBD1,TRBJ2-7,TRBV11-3,CASSPGQGYYEQYF,TGTGCCAGCAGCCCCGGACAGGGATACTACGAGCAGTACTTC
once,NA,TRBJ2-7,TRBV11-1,CASSPAPGEYEQYF,TGTGCCAGCAGCCCCGCCCCGGGAGAGTACGAGCAGTACTTC
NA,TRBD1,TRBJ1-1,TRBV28,CASRSRGRITEAFF,TGTGCCAGCAGAAGCAGGGGGCGGATCACTGAAGCTTTCTTT
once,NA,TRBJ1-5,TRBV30,CAWSKGGNQPQHF,TGTGCCTGGAGTAAAGGAGGGAATCAGCCCCAGCATTTT
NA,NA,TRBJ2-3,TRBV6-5,CASSYSAGNTDTQYF,TGTGCCAGCAGTTACTCGGCAGGGAACACAGATACGCAGTATTTT
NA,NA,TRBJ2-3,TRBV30,CAWSVFRGADTQYF,TGTGCCTGGAGTGTGTTCAGGGGGGCAGATACGCAGTATTTT
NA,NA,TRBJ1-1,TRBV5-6,CASSGQLWGTEAFF,TGTGCCAGCAGCGGACAGCTCTGGGGCACTGAAGCTTTCTTT
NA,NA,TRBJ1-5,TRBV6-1,CASSVGDSNQPQHF,TGTGCCAGCAGTGTTGGGGACAGCAATCAGCCCCAGCATTTT
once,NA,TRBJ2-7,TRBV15,CATSRDSAASMKQYF,TGTGCCACCAGCAGAGATTCGGCAGCCTCTATGAAGCAGTACTTC
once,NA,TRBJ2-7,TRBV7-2,CASSLSGGSGEQYF,TGTGCCAGCAGCTTATCCGGGGGTAGTGGCGAGCAGTACTTC
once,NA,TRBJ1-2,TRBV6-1,CASSEDRTKHGYTF,TGTGCCAGCAGTGAAGATCGGACAAAGCATGGCTACACCTTC
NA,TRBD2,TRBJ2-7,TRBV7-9,CASSLAGGRGEQYF,TGTGCCAGCAGCTTAGCTGGCGGGAGAGGCGAGCAGTACTTC
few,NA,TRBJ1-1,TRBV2,CASTSRLRDTEAFF,TGTGCCAGCACTAGTCGATTGCGAGACACTGAAGCTTTCTTT
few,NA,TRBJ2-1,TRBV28,CASRSPWDEQFF,TGTGCCAGCAGATCTCCGTGGGATGAGCAGTTCTTC
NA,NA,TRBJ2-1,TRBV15,CATSRADTLYNEQFF,TGTGCCACCAGCAGAGCCGACACCCTCTACAATGAGCAGTTCTTC
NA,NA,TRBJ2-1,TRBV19,CASSSQRTYNEQFF,TGTGCCAGTAGTAGCCAGCGAACCTACAATGAGCAGTTCTTC
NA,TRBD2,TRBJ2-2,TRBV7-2,CASSRGHAGGGELFF,TGTGCCAGCAGCCGGGGACACGCGGGAGGCGGGGAGCTGTTTTTT
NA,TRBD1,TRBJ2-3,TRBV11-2,CASSSQGAEHTDTQYF,TGTGCCAGCAGCTCCCAGGGGGCCGAGCACACAGATACGCAGTATTTT
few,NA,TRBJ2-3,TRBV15,CATSRGTRTDTQYF,TGTGCCACCAGCAGAGGCACTAGGACCGATACGCAGTATTTT
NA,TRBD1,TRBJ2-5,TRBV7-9,CASSSQGAEETQYF,TGTGCCAGCAGTTCACAGGGGGCGGAGGAGACCCAGTACTTC
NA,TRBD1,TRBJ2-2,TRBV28,CASRRGDRDTGELFF,TGTGCCAGCAGGAGGGGGGACAGGGACACCGGGGAGCTGTTTTTT
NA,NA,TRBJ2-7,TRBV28,CASSFAGGPYEQYF,TGTGCCAGCAGTTTTGCGGGTGGCCCCTACGAGCAGTACTTC
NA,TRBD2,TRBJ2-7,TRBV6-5,CASKRGGRAGNEQYF,TGTGCCAGCAAACGGGGCGGGAGGGCCGGGAACGAGCAGTACTTC
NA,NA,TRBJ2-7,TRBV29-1,CSGGTPREQYF,TGCAGCGGCGGGACCCCACGCGAGCAGTACTTC
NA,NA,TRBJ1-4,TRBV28,CASRRTVNEKLFF,TGTGCCAGCAGACGGACAGTTAATGAAAAACTGTTTTTT
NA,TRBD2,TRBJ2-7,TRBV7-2,CASSFIAGGGEQYF,TGTGCCAGCAGCTTCATAGCGGGAGGCGGTGAGCAGTACTTC
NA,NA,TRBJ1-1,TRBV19,CASSPGDPRNTEAFF,TGTGCCAGTAGTCCGGGGGACCCCCGGAACACTGAAGCTTTCTTT
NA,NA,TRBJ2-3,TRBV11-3,CASSLGGMGKGDTQYF,TGTGCCAGCAGCTTAGGAGGAATGGGTAAAGGTGATACGCAGTATTTT
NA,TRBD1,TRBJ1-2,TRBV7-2,CASRRTGTGNYGYTF,TGTGCCAGCAGGCGAACCGGGACAGGCAATTATGGCTACACCTTC
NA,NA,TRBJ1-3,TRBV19,CASTTRQATSGNTIYF,TGTGCCAGTACCACGAGACAGGCGACCTCTGGAAACACCATATATTTT
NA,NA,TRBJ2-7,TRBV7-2,CASSLETGTYEQYF,TGTGCCAGCAGCTTAGAAACAGGGACCTACGAGCAGTACTTC
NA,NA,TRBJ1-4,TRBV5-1,CASSLLTGTDEKLFF,TGCGCCAGCAGCTTGCTGACGGGCACCGACGAAAAACTGTTTTTT
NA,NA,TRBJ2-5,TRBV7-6,CASSFRVQETQYF,TGTGCCAGCAGCTTCCGGGTTCAAGAGACCCAGTACTTC
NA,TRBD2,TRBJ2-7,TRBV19,CASSSGWTSGNEQYF,TGTGCCAGTAGTTCCGGATGGACTAGCGGGAACGAGCAGTACTTC
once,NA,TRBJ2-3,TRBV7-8,CASSLRRLSSTDTQYF,TGTGCCAGCAGCTTACGGCGGCTCTCTAGCACAGATACGCAGTATTTT
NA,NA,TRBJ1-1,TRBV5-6,CASSPLDRKVSEAFF,TGTGCCAGCAGCCCCCTTGACAGGAAAGTATCTGAAGCTTTCTTT
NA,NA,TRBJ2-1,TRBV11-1,CASSKGGGLLNEQFF,TGTGCCAGCAGCAAGGGAGGGGGCCTTCTTAATGAGCAGTTCTTC
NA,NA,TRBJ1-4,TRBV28,CASSLLWVSEKLFF,TGTGCCAGCAGTTTACTATGGGTTTCGGAAAAACTGTTTTTT
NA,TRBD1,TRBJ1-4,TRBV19,CASSPTGANEKLFF,TGTGCCAGTAGCCCGACAGGGGCTAATGAAAAACTGTTTTTT
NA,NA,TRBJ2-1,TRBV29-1,CSVEGLTVAYNEQFF,TGCAGCGTTGAGGGCCTCACGGTGGCCTACAATGAGCAGTTCTTC
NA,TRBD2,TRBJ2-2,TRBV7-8,CASSPGTSRNTGELFF,TGTGCCAGCAGCCCAGGGACTAGCAGGAACACCGGGGAGCTGTTTTTT